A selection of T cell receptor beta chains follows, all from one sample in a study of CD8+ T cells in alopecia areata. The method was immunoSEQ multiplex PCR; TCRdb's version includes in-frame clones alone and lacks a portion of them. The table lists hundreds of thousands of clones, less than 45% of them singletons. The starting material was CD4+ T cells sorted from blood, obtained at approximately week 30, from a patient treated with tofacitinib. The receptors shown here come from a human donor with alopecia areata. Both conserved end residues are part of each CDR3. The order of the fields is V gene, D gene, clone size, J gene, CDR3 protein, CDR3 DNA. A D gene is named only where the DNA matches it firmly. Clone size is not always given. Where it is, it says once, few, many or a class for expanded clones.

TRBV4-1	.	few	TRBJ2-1	CASSQDWAGLADNEQFF	TGCGCCAGCAGCCAAGACTGGGCAGGCTTAGCGGACAATGAGCAGTTCTTC
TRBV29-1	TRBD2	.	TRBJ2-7	CSVTGLATYEQYF	TGCAGCGTGACGGGACTAGCCACCTACGAGCAGTACTTC
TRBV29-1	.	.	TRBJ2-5	CSVLQGETQYF	TGCAGCGTACTACAGGGAGAGACCCAGTACTTC
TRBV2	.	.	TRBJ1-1	CASSDIAEAFF	TGTGCCAGCAGTGATATCGCTGAAGCTTTCTTT
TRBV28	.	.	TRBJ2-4	CASSSGQNKNIQYF	TGTGCCAGCAGTTCCGGGCAAAACAAAAACATTCAGTACTTC
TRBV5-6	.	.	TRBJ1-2	CASSLVFRTIITSNYGYTF	TGTGCCAGCAGCTTGGTTTTCAGGACAATTATAACCTCTAACTATGGCTACACCTTC
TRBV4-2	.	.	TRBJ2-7	CASSQDGVGGPFYEQYF	TGTGCCAGCAGCCAAGATGGCGTGGGGGGGCCATTCTACGAGCAGTACTTC
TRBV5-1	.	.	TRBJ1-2	CASSFRGPGDGDGYTF	TGCGCCAGCAGCTTTCGGGGACCCGGGGACGGGGATGGCTACACCTTC
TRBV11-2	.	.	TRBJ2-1	CASSLGGGAYNEQFF	TGTGCCAGCAGCTTAGGAGGGGGGGCCTACAATGAGCAGTTCTTC
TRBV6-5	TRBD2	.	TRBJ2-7	CASSSLAGGHYEQYF	TGTGCCAGCAGCTCACTAGCGGGAGGGCACTACGAGCAGTACTTC
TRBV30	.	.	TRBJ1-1	CAWSRDSHSEAFF	TGTGCCTGGAGCCGCGACAGTCACTCTGAAGCTTTCTTT
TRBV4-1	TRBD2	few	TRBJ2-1	CASSQLGLAAYNEQFF	TGCGCCAGCAGCCAACTGGGACTAGCGGCGTACAATGAGCAGTTCTTC
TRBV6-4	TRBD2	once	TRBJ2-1	CASSGQAGEQFF	TGTGCCAGCAGTGGTCAAGCGGGAGAGCAGTTCTTC
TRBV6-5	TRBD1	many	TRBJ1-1	CASSFKPTGFTEAFF	TGTGCCAGCAGTTTCAAACCGACAGGGTTCACTGAAGCTTTCTTT